This T cell receptor (beta chain) appears in the sequencing data of a study of T cell responses to AZD1222 COVID-19 vaccine. Study-wide points: Repertoires were obtained only post-peak T cell response. Unmutated variant regions are reportedly targeted by nearly half of spike-specific TCRs.

The method was immunoSEQ multiplex PCR; TCRdb's version includes in-frame clones alone and lacks a portion of them. The table lists 95,000 to 130,000 clones, approximately 93% of them singletons. Germline CDR1 GTSNPN, CDR2 SVGIG (reference sequence). The CDR3 has 15 residues. The V and J ends lost 4 bases and 1 base respectively, with 15 bases between them. A remark on this clone: Its target is not known.

The TCR originated in an adult in good health. J is TRBJ2-3 and V is TRBV30; no reliable D call. Sample: peripheral blood, taken on day 0 of AZD1222 vaccination. CDR3 protein: CAWTADDLRTDTQYF. The CDR3 region has the DNA TGTGCCTGGACCGCAGACGACTTACGCACAGATACGCAGTATTTT. The full variable domain, its missing parts supplied by reference TRBV30 and TRBJ2-3, is SQTIHQWPATLVQPVGSPLSLECTVEGTSNPNLYWYRQAAGRGLQLLFYSVGIGQISSEVPQNLSASRPQDRQFILSSKKLLLSDSGFYLCAWTADDLRTDTQYFGPGTRLTVL.